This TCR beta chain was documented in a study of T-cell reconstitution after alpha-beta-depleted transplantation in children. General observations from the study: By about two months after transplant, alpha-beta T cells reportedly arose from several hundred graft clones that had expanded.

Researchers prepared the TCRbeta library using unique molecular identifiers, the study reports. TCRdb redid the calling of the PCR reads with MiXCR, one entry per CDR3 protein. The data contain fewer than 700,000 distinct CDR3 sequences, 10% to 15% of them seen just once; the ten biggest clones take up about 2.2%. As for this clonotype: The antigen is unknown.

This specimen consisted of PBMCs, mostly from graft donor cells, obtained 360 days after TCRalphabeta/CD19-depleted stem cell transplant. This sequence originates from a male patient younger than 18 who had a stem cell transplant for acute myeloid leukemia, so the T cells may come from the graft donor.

The CDR3 region has the DNA TGTGCCAGCAGCGTATCGGACCGGGAGAAATTCCACCCGAACACCGGGGAGCTGTTTTTT. It specifies CASSVSDREKFHPNTGELFF. V and J are TRBV9 and TRBJ2-2; possibly TRBD2 for D (6 bases). The CDR3 extends over 20 amino acids. V lost 1 base and J 0 bases, leaving 22 bases between the germline ends. Per the germline V gene, CDR1 is SGDLS and CDR2 is YYNGEE.